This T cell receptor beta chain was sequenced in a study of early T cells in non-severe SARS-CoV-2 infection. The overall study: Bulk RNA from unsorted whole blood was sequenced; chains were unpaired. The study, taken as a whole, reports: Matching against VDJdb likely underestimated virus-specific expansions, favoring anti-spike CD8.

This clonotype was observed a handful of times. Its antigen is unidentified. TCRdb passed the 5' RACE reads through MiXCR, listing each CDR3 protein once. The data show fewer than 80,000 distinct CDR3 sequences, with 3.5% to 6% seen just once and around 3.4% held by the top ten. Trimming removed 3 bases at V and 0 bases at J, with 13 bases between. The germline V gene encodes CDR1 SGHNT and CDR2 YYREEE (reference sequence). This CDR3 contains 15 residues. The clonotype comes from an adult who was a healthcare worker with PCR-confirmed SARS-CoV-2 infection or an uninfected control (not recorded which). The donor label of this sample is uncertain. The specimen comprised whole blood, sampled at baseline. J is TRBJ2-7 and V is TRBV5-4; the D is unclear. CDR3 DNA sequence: TGTGCCAGCAGCTCAACCGGGTCCTACTCCTACGAGCAGTACTTC. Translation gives CASSSTGSYSYEQYF.